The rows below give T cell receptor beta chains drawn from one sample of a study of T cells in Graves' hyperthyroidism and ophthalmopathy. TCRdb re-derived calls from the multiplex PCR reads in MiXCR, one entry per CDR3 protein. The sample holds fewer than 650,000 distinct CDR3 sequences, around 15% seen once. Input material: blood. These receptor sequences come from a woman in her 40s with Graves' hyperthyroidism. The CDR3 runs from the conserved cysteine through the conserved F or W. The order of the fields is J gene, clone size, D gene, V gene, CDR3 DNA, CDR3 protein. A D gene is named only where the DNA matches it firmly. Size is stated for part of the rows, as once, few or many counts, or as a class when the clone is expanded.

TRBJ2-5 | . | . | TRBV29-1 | TGCAGCGTTACCCCAGGTCAAGGGGAGACCCAGTACTTC | CSVTPGQGETQYF
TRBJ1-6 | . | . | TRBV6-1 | TGTGCCAGCAGCGGGGGTAGAACCCTCCACTTT | CASSGGRTLHF
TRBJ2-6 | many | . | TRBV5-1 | TGCGCCAGCAGTGGGGGCCAAGGATCTGGGGCCAACGTCCTGACTTTC | CASSGGQGSGANVLTF
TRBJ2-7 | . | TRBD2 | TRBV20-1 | TGCAGTGCTAGAGACCTCATAGCGGGAGGGAGCTACGAGCAGTACTTC | CSARDLIAGGSYEQYF
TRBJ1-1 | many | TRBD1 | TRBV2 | TGTGCCAGCATTCCGAGTGACAGGGGACAAGAACGGACTGAAGCTTTCTTT | CASIPSDRGQERTEAFF
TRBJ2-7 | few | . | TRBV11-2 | TGTGCCAGCAGTCATAACACCCAGCCTTCGGGCGAGCAGTACTTC | CASSHNTQPSGEQYF
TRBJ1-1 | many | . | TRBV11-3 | TGTGCCAGCAGCTTTTTATTGGGATCCATGGACACTGAAGCTTTCTTT | CASSFLLGSMDTEAFF
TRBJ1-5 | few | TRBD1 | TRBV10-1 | TGCGCCAGCAGTGAGTATTTGGACAGGGCTCTAAATAGCAATCAGCCCCAGCATTTT | CASSEYLDRALNSNQPQHF
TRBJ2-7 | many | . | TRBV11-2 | TGTGCCAGCAGCTTGCTCAATTTAGAGTCCTACGAGCAGTACTTC | CASSLLNLESYEQYF
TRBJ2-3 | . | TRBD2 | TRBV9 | TGTGCCAGCAGCGTGGCGGGAGAAGTAGGAGATACGCAGTATTTT | CASSVAGEVGDTQYF
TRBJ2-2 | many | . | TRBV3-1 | TGTGCCAGCAGCCAAGATCCGGCTAGCGCGGCCGGGGAGCTGTTTTTT | CASSQDPASAAGELFF
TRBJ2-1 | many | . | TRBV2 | TGTGCCAGCACTAAACAGCGGGCCCCTCAGGTAGGGCCTCAAGTTTACAATGAGCAGTTCTTC | CASTKQRAPQVGPQVYNEQFF
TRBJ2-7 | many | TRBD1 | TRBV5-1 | TGCGCCAGCAGCTTTCCCGGGACAGGCGACTCCTACGAGCAGTACTTC | CASSFPGTGDSYEQYF
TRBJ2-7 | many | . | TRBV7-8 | TGTGCCAGCAGCTTGCGACGGGCCGCTTGGGAGCAGTACTTC | CASSLRRAAWEQYF
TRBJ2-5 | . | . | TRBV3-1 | TGTGCCAGCAGCCGGGGTTTAGGGCAAGAGACCCAGTACTTC | CASSRGLGQETQYF